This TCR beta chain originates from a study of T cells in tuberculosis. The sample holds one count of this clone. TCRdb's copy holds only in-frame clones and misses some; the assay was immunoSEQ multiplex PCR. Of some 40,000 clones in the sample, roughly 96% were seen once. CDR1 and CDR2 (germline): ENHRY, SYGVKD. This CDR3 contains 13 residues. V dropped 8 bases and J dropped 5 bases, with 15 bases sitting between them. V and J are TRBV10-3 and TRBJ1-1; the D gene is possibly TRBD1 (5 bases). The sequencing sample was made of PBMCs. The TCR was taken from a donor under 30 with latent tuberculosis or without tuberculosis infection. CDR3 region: CAIRGGLGTEAFF. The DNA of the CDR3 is TGTGCCATCCGGGGGGGTTTGGGAACTGAAGCTTTCTTT.